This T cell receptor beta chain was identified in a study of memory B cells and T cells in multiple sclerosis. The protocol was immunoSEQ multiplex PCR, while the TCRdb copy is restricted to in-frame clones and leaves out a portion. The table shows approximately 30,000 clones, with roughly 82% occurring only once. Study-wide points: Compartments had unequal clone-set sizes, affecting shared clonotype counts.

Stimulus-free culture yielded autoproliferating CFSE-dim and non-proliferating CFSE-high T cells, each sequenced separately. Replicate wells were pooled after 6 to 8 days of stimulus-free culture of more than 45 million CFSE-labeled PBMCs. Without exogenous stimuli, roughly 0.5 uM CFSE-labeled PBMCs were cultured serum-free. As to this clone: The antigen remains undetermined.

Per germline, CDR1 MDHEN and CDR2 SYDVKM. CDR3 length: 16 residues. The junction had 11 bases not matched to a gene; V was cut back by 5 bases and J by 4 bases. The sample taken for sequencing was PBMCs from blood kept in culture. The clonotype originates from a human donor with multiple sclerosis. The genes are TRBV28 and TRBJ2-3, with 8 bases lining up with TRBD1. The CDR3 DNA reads TGTGCCAGCAGTCAAACCGGGACAGGAGGTGCAGATACGCAGTATTTT. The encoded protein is CASSQTGTGGADTQYF.